This TCR beta chain appears in the sequencing data of a study of molecular identifiers for immune sequencing clone quantification (dated by TCRdb to the late 2010s). Study-level background: For a replicate experiment, RNA from roughly 21,000 or 96,000 naive CD8 T cells was divided into five aliquots, and four of the five aliquots were sequenced. CD8 T cells were used in a methods study to benchmark molecular-identifier clustering-based TCR repertoire sequencing (MIDCIRS) and TCR RNA copy counting. What the study reported, not specific to this receptor: In CMV-specific effector cells, clones with more than 20 RNA copies accounted for over 98% of molecules, whereas in naive cells such clones accounted for under 1%. Highly expanded clone sizes could be underestimated if identical TCR molecules share a barcode. Spiked-in Jurkat TCR RNA equal to a single cell's worth was reported to be detectable even within 1,100,000 naive CD8 T cells. When barcode sub-clustering was omitted, TCR diversity was inflated by chimeric consensus sequences, with chimeras reaching as high as 47%. Naive libraries contained spiked-in Jurkat TCR RNA (approximately nine copies' worth), which is not part of the donor repertoire. About 3.1 recovered TCR RNA copies per cell were obtained by modeling, versus about 10 by digital PCR, implying a capture efficiency of 30% to 35%.

Libraries of naive CD8 T cells were built from anywhere between about 17,000 and 1,000,000 sorted cells, with 10%, 30% or 50% of the purified RNA used. On a BD FACSAria II, naive CD8 T cells were FACS-sorted as CD8+CD4-CCR7+CD45RA+ and collected into RLT Plus buffer. To test detection sensitivity, Jurkat RNA equivalent to more than 8 TCR copies was spiked into samples of about 19,000-1,000,000 naive CD8 T cells. Enrichment of CD8 T cells was done with RosetteSep CD8+ T Cell Enrichment Cocktail plus Ficoll-Paque, and ACK red cell lysis came afterward. Libraries came from PCR. The run used a NextSeq 500. Bulk TCR libraries were generated as previously described, with the TCR primers listed in Table S5 used. Total RNA was purified with the Qiagen AllPrep DNA/RNA kit. Reads from multiple sequencing runs of the same library were pooled before analysis. Per the authors' processing: Only reads with exact TCR constant sequence were kept, trimmed to 150 nt, and grouped by their 12-nt molecular barcodes. Reads in each barcode group were sub-clustered using a 15% Levenshtein threshold, and a quality-weighted consensus sequence was built for each RNA molecule. Non-functional sequences were removed, as were lower-count sequences one edit away from another. Barcode sub-clusters with fewer than 20% of the maximum read count were removed, based on fitting two negative binomial distributions. In TCRdb, the public reads were trimmed at Q25 with fastp and aligned with MiXCR, with productive beta chains retained. One record per CDR3 amino acid sequence lists the most common genes and DNA. None of the V and J calls come from the authors' own analysis; TCRdb made them. The table for this sample lists 400,000 to 600,000 distinct CDR3 sequences; approximately 25% of them were counted only once. In total, the top ten clones hold under 0.85% of the sample.

Spanning cysteine to phenylalanine, the CDR3 consists of 12 amino acids. The sequence is cut down to CDR3 DNA, 36 bases in frame from base 1. Deletion took 2 bases off V and 3 bases off J, with a span of 4 bases between the germline ends. This clonotype was counted at least ten times. Its antigen is unknown. No much larger clone exists at a distance of one base, and base qualities are not known. Sequenced sample: naive CD8+ T cells from blood, with Jurkat cell RNA spiked in. Taken with the paper, the label for cell subset or site translates to: FACS-sorted CD8+CD4-CCR7+CD45RA+ naive T cells. The chain is made from TRBV12-3 or TRBV12-4 and TRBJ1-1; no confident D gene assignment can be made. The clonotype comes from a human donor in good health. Some libraries in this study had Jurkat cell RNA spiked in. This receptor carries the CDR3 CASSLLYTEAFF. The DNA sequence is TGTGCCAGCAGTTTATTGTACACTGAAGCTTTCTTT.